This T cell receptor (beta chain) was identified in a study of blood T cell repertoires in COVID-19. At the level of the study: Samples representing acute and convalescent COVID-19 were sourced from the United States, Italy and Spain. From T cells, B-cell-depleted T cells, or PBMCs came the material, which was cDNA or gDNA.

This CDR3 has 14 residues. Germline CDR1 is SGDLS and CDR2 is YYNGEE. With V trimmed by 3 bases and J by 4 bases, 2 bases remained unmatched. As handled by the study authors: Estimation of nucleated cell counts relied on the amplification of reference gene primers. TCRdb's table, derived via immunoSEQ multiplex PCR, lists solely in-frame clones and lacks some. The V and J calls and clone size are taken from that table; D and trimming were inferred from the DNA. The repertoire includes about 380,000 clones, more than 75% of them detected once, and more than 0.95% sits in the top ten. The gene calls are TRBV9 and TRBJ2-1, with 9 bases lining up with TRBD1. Sequences were obtained from PBMCs or T cells enriched from blood (not recorded which). This clonotype was obtained from a woman aged 18-29 years who had recovered from COVID-19. CDR3 sequence: CASSEGTGYNEQFF. The CDR3 region has the DNA TGTGCCAGCAGCGAGGGGACAGGGTACAATGAGCAGTTCTTC.